This entry lists 15 T cell receptor beta chains sequenced from one sample in a study of radiation and T cells in renal cell carcinoma. Described time point: blood 4 weeks post-SBRT, at nephrectomy. Documented treatment: 15 Gy SBRT to primary tumor, nephrectomy 4 weeks later. The table came from immunoSEQ multiplex PCR; TCRdb's copy has only in-frame clones and leaves some out. This table holds more than 120,000 clones, approximately 86% found once. The material was blood, obtained from a patient whose treatment included radiotherapy and nephrectomy. These receptors all stem from a woman aged 45-59 years with renal cell carcinoma.

This chain joins TRBV14 and TRBJ1-1; D is undetermined. CDR3 size: 15 residues. Between the trimmed V and J ends, which lost 0 bases and 1 base, there was a span of 9 bases. Germline V gene sequence: CDR1 SGHDN, CDR2 FVKESK. The CDR3 loop reads CASSQEVRSNTEAFF. CDR3 nucleotides: TGTGCCAGCAGCCAAGAAGTCAGATCGAACACTGAAGCTTTCTTT.

The V call is TRBV4-1, the J call TRBJ2-5; D unresolved. The CDR3 spans 16 residues. Trimming left V 0 bases short and J 4 bases short, with 15 bases between. Per germline, CDR1 MGHRA and CDR2 YSYEKL. In DNA, the CDR3 is TGCGCCAGCAGCCAAGATTCGGTCACCGACGCAGAGACCCAGTACTTC. Its protein is CASSQDSVTDAETQYF.

This clone was detected only once. The chain combines TRBV6-1 with TRBJ1-3; possible D gene TRBD1, 5 bases. V lost 4 bases, J lost 8 bases, and 15 bases lay in between. Germline CDR1 reads MNHNS; CDR2 reads SASEGT. The CDR3 is 14 residues long. The CDR3, as DNA: TGTGCCAGCAGTGGCCAGGGTTATGCTTACACCATATATTTT. Its protein is CASSGQGYAYTIYF.

V gene TRBV7-2 combines with J gene TRBJ2-1; 12 bases are shared with TRBD2. The germline V gene encodes CDR1 SGHTA and CDR2 FQGNSA. The ends lost 4 bases at V and 0 bases at J; junction bases unmatched: 1. There are 16 residues in the CDR3. The CDR3: CASSSLAGGSYNEQFF. The CDR3 nucleotides are TGTGCCAGCAGCTCACTAGCGGGGGGCTCCTACAATGAGCAGTTCTTC.

The V and J genes are TRBV27 and TRBJ1-1, with TRBD1 matching 9 bases. Germline assignment: CDR1 MNHEY and CDR2 SMNVEV (reference sequence). With V trimmed by 6 bases and J by 4 bases, 12 bases remained unmatched. The CDR3 sequence is 16 residues long. In DNA, the CDR3 is TGTGCCAGCAGCCTCGACAGGGGGTATGTGACCACTGAAGCTTTCTTT. Protein product: CASSLDRGYVTTEAFF.

This chain uses TRBV7-2 with TRBJ1-5, with D unclear. Trimming cost V 1 base and J 2 bases, with 9 bases left between them. The CDR3 loop spans 15 amino acids. CDR1 is SGHTA and CDR2 is FQGNSA in the germline V gene. CDR3 nucleotide sequence: TGTGCCAGCAGCTTAGTGTGGTCTGGCAATCAGCCCCAGCATTTT. Protein product: CASSLVWSGNQPQHF.

The rearrangement joins TRBV6-4 to TRBJ1-4; weak D call: TRBD1 (5 bases). Germline assignment: CDR1 MRHNA and CDR2 SNTAGT. V lost 6 bases to trimming and J lost 13 bases, with 15 bases between them. The CDR3 is 12 residues long. This chain's CDR3 is CASSPGEGRLFF. In DNA, the CDR3 is TGTGCCAGCAGCCCTGGGGAGGGACGACTGTTTTTT.

V is TRBV13 and J is TRBJ2-7; possibly TRBD2 for D (5 bases). CDR3 size: 15 residues. V lost 5 bases and J 1 base, leaving 15 bases between the germline ends. Germline values: CDR1 PRHDT, CDR2 FYEKMQ (reference sequence). The CDR3 bases are TGTGCCAGCAGCACCCTGAGTACGGGGTCCTACGAGCAGTACTTC. Its protein product is CASSTLSTGSYEQYF. Full variable domain (remainder filled in from reference TRBV13 and TRBJ2-7): AAGVIQSPRHLIKEKRETATLKCYPIPRHDTVYWYQQGPGQDPQFLISFYEKMQSDKGSIPDRFSAQQFSDYHSELNMSSLELGDSALYFCASSTLSTGSYEQYFGPGTRLTVT.

This clone showed up just once. The CDR3 sequence: CASSPREWYEQYF. CDR3 coding DNA: TGTGCCAGCAGCCCCAGGGAGTGGTACGAGCAGTACTTC. V is TRBV7-9 and J is TRBJ2-7, with D perhaps assigned TRBD1 or TRBD2 (5 bases each). The CDR3 is 13 residues long. From germline, CDR1 is SEHNR and CDR2 FQNEAQ (reference sequence). The germline V and J ends were trimmed by 5 bases and 4 bases, with 12 bases remaining between them.

This clone was seen a handful of times. This chain links TRBV19 with TRBJ2-2; no clear D gene. From germline, CDR1 is LNHDA and CDR2 SQIVND (reference sequence). Deletions cut 3 bases from V and 0 bases from J, with 5 bases between. The CDR3 totals 14 residues. CDR3 residues: CASSIGANTGELFF. Written as DNA, the CDR3 is TGTGCCAGTAGTATCGGAGCGAACACCGGGGAGCTGTTTTTT.

V is TRBV15 and J is TRBJ1-1, with D maybe TRBD1 (5 bases). Germline V gene sequence: CDR1 LNHNV, CDR2 YYDKDF (reference sequence). The length of the CDR3 is 14 residues. V dropped 0 bases and J dropped 6 bases, with 11 bases sitting between them. CDR3 in amino acids: CATSREITGPEAFF. The CDR3 DNA reads as TGTGCCACCAGCAGAGAAATTACAGGCCCTGAAGCTTTCTTT.

The CDR3 loop is CASSPRLAGGGEQFF. The CDR3 DNA reads as TGTGCCAGCAGCCCTCGGTTAGCGGGAGGCGGTGAGCAGTTCTTC. The chain combines TRBV9 with TRBJ2-1; 10 positions match TRBD2. The V gene end was trimmed by 4 bases and the J gene end by 9 bases; junction bases not matched to a gene: 10. CDR1 SGDLS and CDR2 YYNGEE come from the germline V gene. This CDR3 is 15 amino acids long.

The chain uses TRBV4-2 and TRBJ2-5; 8 bases agree with TRBD2. J gave up 5 bases and V 2 bases, and 7 bases lay outside the gene matches. This CDR3 region has 15 residues. Per germline, CDR1 LGHNA and CDR2 YNFKEQ. The CDR3 DNA reads as TGTGCCAGCAGCCAACGCACGGGGGGGCGGGAGACCCAGTACTTC. It codes for CASSQRTGGRETQYF.

The chain couples TRBV2 to TRBJ1-2, with 7 bases lining up with TRBD1. CDR3 size: 14 residues. Trimming cost V 2 bases and J 5 bases; bases outside gene matches: 5. The V gene's germline CDR1 is SNHLY and CDR2 FYNNEI. CDR3 residues: CASSELGQAYGYTF. Here the CDR3 DNA reads TGTGCCAGCAGTGAATTAGGACAGGCTTATGGCTACACCTTC.

This chain uses TRBV6-5 with TRBJ1-6, with D uncertain. Trimming left V 5 bases short and J 7 bases short, with 9 bases between. The CDR3 length is 13 residues. Germline CDR1 and CDR2: MNHEY and SVGAGI. In DNA form, the CDR3 reads TGTGCCAGCAGTGAACTAGGGAATTCACCCCTCCACTTT. It is translated as CASSELGNSPLHF.